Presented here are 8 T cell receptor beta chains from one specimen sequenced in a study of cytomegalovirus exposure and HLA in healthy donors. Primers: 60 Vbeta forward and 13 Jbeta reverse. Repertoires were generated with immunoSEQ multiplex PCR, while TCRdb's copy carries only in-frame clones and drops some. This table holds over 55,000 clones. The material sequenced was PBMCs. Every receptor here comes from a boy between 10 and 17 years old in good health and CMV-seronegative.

The CDR3 loop reads CASSQWTGALGTQHF. The CDR3 coding sequence is TGTGCCAGCAGCCAATGGACAGGGGCCCTGGGGACCCAGCATTTT. The genes are TRBV4-2 and TRBJ1-5; 9 bases map to TRBD1. The V segment lost 2 bases and the J segment 11 bases; nucleotides outside the gene matches: 10. This CDR3 comprises 15 residues. Germline CDR1 reads LGHNA; CDR2 reads YNFKEQ.

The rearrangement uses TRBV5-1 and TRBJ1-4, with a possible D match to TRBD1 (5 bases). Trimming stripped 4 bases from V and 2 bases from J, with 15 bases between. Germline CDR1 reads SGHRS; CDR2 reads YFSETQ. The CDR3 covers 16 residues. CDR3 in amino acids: CASSPSPPGTNEKLFF. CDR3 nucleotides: TGCGCCAGCAGCCCATCACCCCCAGGGACTAATGAAAAACTGTTTTTT.

The CDR3 coding sequence is TGTGCCAGCAGCTTCGGGGGAGGTTCCGGGGAGCTGTTTTTT. The encoded protein is CASSFGGGSGELFF. V and J are TRBV9 and TRBJ2-2, with a tentative D call TRBD2 (6 bases). Germline CDR1 SGDLS, CDR2 YYNGEE. The CDR3 extends over 14 amino acids. Deletions cut 4 bases from V and 6 bases from J, with 13 bases between.

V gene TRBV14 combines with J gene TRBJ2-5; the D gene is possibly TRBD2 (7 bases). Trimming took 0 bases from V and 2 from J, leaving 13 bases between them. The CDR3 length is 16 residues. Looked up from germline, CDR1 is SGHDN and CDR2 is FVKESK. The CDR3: CASSQDRGAQQETQYF. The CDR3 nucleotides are TGTGCCAGCAGCCAAGATCGGGGGGCCCAACAAGAGACCCAGTACTTC.

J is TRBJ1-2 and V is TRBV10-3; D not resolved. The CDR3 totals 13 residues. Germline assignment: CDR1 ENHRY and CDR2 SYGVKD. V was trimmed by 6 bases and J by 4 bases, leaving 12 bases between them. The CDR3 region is CAIRARTTYGYTF. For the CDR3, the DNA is TGTGCCATCAGGGCACGGACTACCTATGGCTACACCTTC.

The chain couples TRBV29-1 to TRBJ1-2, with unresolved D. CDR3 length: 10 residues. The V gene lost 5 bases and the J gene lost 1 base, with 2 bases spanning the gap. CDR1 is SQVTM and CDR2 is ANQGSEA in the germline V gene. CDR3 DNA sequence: TGCAGCGTTCGTAACTATGGCTACACCTTC. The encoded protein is CSVRNYGYTF.

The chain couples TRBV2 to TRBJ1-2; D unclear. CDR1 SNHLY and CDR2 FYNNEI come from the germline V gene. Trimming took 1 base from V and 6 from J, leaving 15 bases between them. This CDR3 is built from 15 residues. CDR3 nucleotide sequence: TGTGCCAGCAGTGAAGGAAGACAAATACGCGATGGCTACACCTTC. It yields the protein CASSEGRQIRDGYTF.

The CDR3 bases are TGCAGCGCCCAGGGGCTAGACAATGAGCAGTTCTTC. It yields the protein CSAQGLDNEQFF. The V gene is TRBV29-1, the J gene TRBJ2-1; possible D gene TRBD1, 6 bases. The CDR3 sequence is 12 residues long. The V gene's germline CDR1 is SQVTM and CDR2 ANQGSEA. V was trimmed by 7 bases and J by 5 bases, leaving 12 bases between them.